Presented here are 8 T cell receptor beta chains from one specimen sequenced in a study of OX40 agonist ivuxolimab in advanced cancers. Clones were sequenced by immunoSEQ multiplex PCR, and TCRdb holds only the in-frame ones, with some missing. The sample has tens of thousands of clones; approximately 78% are singletons. Sequencing was performed on CD4+ or CD8+ T cells sorted from blood, taken in a trial of the OX40 agonist ivuxolimab. These receptors all stem from an adult with an advanced solid tumor such as melanoma, head and neck, liver or kidney cancer.

This sequence joins TRBV2 and TRBJ1-4, with unresolved D. The germline V and J ends were trimmed by 6 bases and 3 bases, with 17 bases remaining between them. The CDR3 runs to 16 residues. The germline CDR1 and CDR2 sequences are SNHLY and FYNNEI. The CDR3 protein is CASRLEGFLANEKLFF. The CDR3 DNA reads TGTGCCAGCAGGCTGGAGGGTTTTTTGGCTAATGAAAAACTGTTTTTT. The full variable domain, completed using reference TRBV2 and TRBJ1-4, is EPEVTQTPSHQVTQMGQEVILRCVPISNHLYFYWYRQILGQKVEFLVSFYNNEISEKSEIFDDQFSVERPDGSNFTLKIRSTKLEDSAMYFCASRLEGFLANEKLFFGSGTQLSVL.

J is TRBJ2-2 and V is TRBV10-2, with TRBD1 matching over 8 bases. The germline V gene has CDR1 WSHSY and CDR2 SAAADI. Trimming cost V 4 bases and J 6 bases; bases outside gene matches: 1. The CDR3 totals 13 residues. CDR3 coding DNA: TGCGCCAGCAGTGCGACAGGGGCCGGGGAGCTGTTTTTT. It is translated as CASSATGAGELFF.

CDR3: CASIFRMREAQPQHF. DNA for the CDR3: TGTGCCAGCATTTTTCGTATGAGGGAAGCTCAGCCCCAGCATTTT. The chain is built from TRBV6-1 and TRBJ1-5; D ambiguous. CDR3 length equals 15 residues. V was cut by 7 bases and J by 6 bases, with 19 bases left in between. CDR1 and CDR2 (germline): MNHNS, SASEGT.

This chain links TRBV4-1 with TRBJ1-2, with TRBD1 as a possible D gene (6 bases). CDR1 and CDR2 (germline): MGHRA, YSYEKL. V was shortened by 1 base and J by 5 bases, with 17 bases between the two germline ends. The CDR3 runs to 16 residues. CDR3 protein: CASSQVIGGRGYGYTF. In nucleotides, the CDR3 is TGCGCCAGCAGCCAAGTAATAGGGGGGCGCGGGTATGGCTACACCTTC.

The J gene is TRBJ1-6, the V gene TRBV15, with 7 positions matching TRBD1. Germline V gene data show CDR1 as LNHNV and CDR2 as YYDKDF (reference sequence). This CDR3 spans 15 amino acids. Trimming took 0 bases from V and 6 from J; bases not matched to a gene: 2. The CDR3 sequence is CATSRDAGGNSPLHF. The CDR3 DNA reads as TGTGCCACCAGCAGAGACGCAGGGGGTAATTCACCCCTCCACTTT. The variable domain in full, completed from reference TRBV15 and TRBJ1-6, reads DAMVIQNPRYQVTQFGKPVTLSCSQTLNHNVMYWYQQKSSQAPKLLFHYYDKDFNNEADTPDNFQSRRPNTSFCFLDIRSPGLGDTAMYLCATSRDAGGNSPLHFGNGTRLTVT.

This chain links TRBV12-5 with TRBJ1-4; unclear D gene. The germline V gene encodes CDR1 LGHNT and CDR2 FRNRAP. Trimming took off 3 bases at V and 7 bases at J, with 15 bases between the two ends. The CDR3 has 15 amino acids. The CDR3 region is CASGFCRQRSEKLFF. CDR3 nucleotides: TGTGCTAGTGGTTTCTGCCGGCAGAGAAGTGAAAAACTGTTTTTT.

This clone has more than one count but fewer than ten. The genes are TRBV30 and TRBJ1-2, with D perhaps TRBD1 (6 bases). Trimming shortened V by 6 bases and J by 4 bases, and 15 bases separated the two germline ends. From germline, CDR1 is GTSNPN and CDR2 SVGIG (reference sequence). This CDR3 has 13 residues. The CDR3: CACSTGLAYGYTF. CDR3 bases: TGTGCCTGCAGCACAGGGTTGGCCTATGGCTACACCTTC.

The gene calls are TRBV10-2 and TRBJ2-5; TRBD2 matches 12 bases. The CDR3 runs 15 residues. V dropped 6 bases and J dropped 4; count of bases not matched to a gene: 6. Germline-derived CDR1 and CDR2 are WSHSY and SAAADI. The CDR3 region is CASRETSGGPETQYF. In nucleotides, the CDR3 is TGCGCCAGCAGGGAGACTAGCGGGGGACCAGAGACCCAGTACTTC.